Listed here are 19 T cell receptor beta chains from one sample, sequenced in a study of metastatic and nonmetastatic thyroid tumors (TCRdb year 2020). Before undergoing thyroid surgery, none of the patients had been given any kind of treatment. Preparation of the library involved PCR. TCRdb names Illumina HiSeq 4000 as the instrument used. TCRdb ran its own pipeline on the public reads, namely fastp trimming at Q25 and MiXCR clone calling, and kept in-frame beta chains. The sample yields around 7,000 clones; less than 30% were counted once. Roughly 20% of the sample goes to the ten largest clones. The sequencing input was tumor tissue. The receptors stem from a female donor with papillary thyroid cancer or a benign thyroid nodule (not recorded which). Some clones in this sample may be carry-over from other donors' samples.

Judged by abundance, this clone is medium-sized. This chain uses TRBV6-1 with TRBJ2-3; D uncertain. Per germline, CDR1 MNHNS and CDR2 SASEGT. The CDR3 spans 17 residues. V lost 1 base and J lost 2, with 16 bases in between. This chain's CDR3 is CASSEDGSSLTTDTQYF. The DNA of the CDR3 is TGTGCCAGCAGTGAAGATGGCTCTTCTCTTACCACAGATACGCAGTATTTT.

This chain joins TRBV6-1 and TRBJ1-2, with TRBD1 as a possible D gene (6 bases). Per germline, CDR1 MNHNS and CDR2 SASEGT. The CDR3 totals 14 residues. Trimming left V 3 bases short and J 3 bases short, with 11 bases between. CDR3 coding DNA: TGTGCCAGCAGTGAGGCAGGGGCCTACTATGGCTACACCTTC. Translating it yields CASSEAGAYYGYTF.

CDR3 sequence: CASSLRQGYGYTF. DNA for the CDR3: TGTGCCAGCAGCTTAAGACAGGGTTATGGCTACACCTTC. The chain uses TRBV11-3 and TRBJ1-2; 7 bases fit TRBD1. Germline-derived CDR1 and CDR2 are SGHNT and YENEEA. Trimming at V came to 2 bases and at J to 5 bases, leaving 2 bases not matched to a gene. The CDR3 covers 13 residues.

Judged by abundance, this clone is medium-sized. The chain has TRBV11-2 and TRBJ2-3; maybe TRBD2 (6 bases). The ends were cut back, 6 bases at V and 0 bases at J, with 13 bases in the middle. This CDR3 has 15 residues. Per the germline V gene, CDR1 is SGHAT and CDR2 is FQNNGV. The CDR3 bases are TGTGCCAGCAGTATGGCGGGGTTTAGCACAGATACGCAGTATTTT. Its translation is CASSMAGFSTDTQYF.

This chain connects TRBV3-1 to TRBJ2-2; D call uncertain. The V and J ends lost 0 bases and 8 bases respectively, with 7 bases between them. The CDR3 runs 13 residues. Germline V gene sequence: CDR1 LGHDT, CDR2 YNNKEL (reference sequence). The CDR3: CASSQEFPGELFF. DNA of the CDR3: TGTGCCAGCAGCCAAGAATTCCCGGGGGAGCTGTTTTTT.

Judged by abundance, this clone is medium-sized. This rearrangement joins TRBV10-3 to TRBJ2-3; D may correspond to TRBD1 or TRBD2 (6 bases each). Per germline, CDR1 ENHRY and CDR2 SYGVKD. The CDR3 extends over 17 amino acids. V was trimmed by 2 bases and J by 4 bases, leaving 19 bases between them. The chain's CDR3 is CAISERGAAALADTQYF. In nucleotides, the CDR3 is TGTGCCATCAGTGAGAGGGGGGCCGCGGCTCTTGCAGATACGCAGTATTTT.

A note on this clone: A much larger clone lies one base from this, so it may be a read error. The chain links TRBV6-5 to TRBJ1-1; D remains unclear. In germline, CDR1 is MNHEY, CDR2 SVGAGI. This CDR3 comprises 13 residues. The DNA for the CDR3 is TGTGCCAGAAGTCACCGCCTGAACACTGAAGCTTCCTTT. Translation: CARSHRLNTEASF.

This clone is a singleton in its sample. The chain joins TRBV6-4 to TRBJ2-7, with a possible D match to TRBD2 (5 bases). V was cut by 3 bases and J by 7 bases, with 16 bases left in between. The germline V gene encodes CDR1 MRHNA and CDR2 SNTAGT. The CDR3 has 14 amino acids. The CDR3 is CASSEWAGVREQYF. As DNA, the CDR3 is TGTGCCAGCAGTGAGTGGGCCGGGGTTAGGGAGCAGTACTTC.

The chain combines TRBV7-2 with TRBJ2-7, with 7 bases lining up with TRBD1. V dropped 3 bases and J dropped 3; count of bases not matched to a gene: 5. The CDR3 runs 14 residues. Looked up from germline, CDR1 is SGHTA and CDR2 is FQGNSA. CDR3 sequence: CASSFRQGNYEQYF. The DNA for the CDR3 is TGTGCCAGCAGCTTCAGACAGGGAAACTACGAGCAGTACTTC.

This clone showed up just a few times. This rearrangement joins TRBV12-3 or TRBV12-4 to TRBJ2-1; D gene unclear. The CDR3 runs 12 residues. The V and J ends lost 5 bases and 10 bases respectively, with 12 bases between them. CDR3 residues: CASSPGRREQFF. In DNA form, the CDR3 reads TGTGCCAGCAGTCCTGGTCGTAGGGAGCAGTTCTTC.

For the CDR3, the DNA is TGCAGTGCTAGAGATCGGGGTAGCGCTACCGGGGAGCTGTTTTTT. It codes for CSARDRGSATGELFF. The chain carries TRBV20-1 and TRBJ2-2, with a possible D match to TRBD2 (5 bases). The CDR3 contains 15 residues. V shed 0 bases and J shed 5 bases, with 13 bases lying between them. Germline assignment: CDR1 DFQATT and CDR2 SNEGSKA (reference sequence).

This clone was recorded at least ten times. This chain joins TRBV5-1 and TRBJ1-1, with TRBD1 identical over 7 bases. This CDR3 spans 14 amino acids. CDR1 and CDR2 from the germline V gene are SGHRS and YFSETQ. V was pared by 4 bases and J by 1 base, with 4 bases of the junction left unmatched. The DNA of the CDR3 is TGCGCCAGCAGCGAACAGGGGCGGAACACTGAAGCTTTCTTT. This encodes CASSEQGRNTEAFF. The variable domain in full, with the rest retrieved from reference TRBV5-1 and TRBJ1-1, is KAGVTQTPRYLIKTRGQQVTLSCSPISGHRSVSWYQQTPGQGLQFLFEYFSETQRNKGNFPGRFSGRQFSNSRSEMNVSTLELGDSALYLCASSEQGRNTEAFFGQGTRLTVV.

V is TRBV7-2 and J is TRBJ2-3; 9 bases fit TRBD2. In germline, CDR1 is SGHTA, CDR2 FQGNSA. This CDR3 comprises 15 residues. Losses at the gene ends were 2 bases for V and 6 bases for J; bases not matched to a gene: 6. CDR3 DNA: TGTGCCAGCAGCTTAAGCGGGAGGAGGGATGATACGCAGTATTTT. Amino acid sequence: CASSLSGRRDDTQYF.

The CDR3 DNA reads as TGCAGTGCTAGAGATGGACAGGGGGAGGCGCGAGGCTACACCTTC. Protein product: CSARDGQGEARGYTF. The genes are TRBV20-1 and TRBJ1-2; 10 nucleotides align to TRBD1. V was clipped by 0 bases and J by 8 bases; unmatched bases: 9. CDR3 length equals 15 residues. Germline CDR1 reads DFQATT; CDR2 reads SNEGSKA (reference sequence).

The V gene is TRBV6-1, the J gene TRBJ1-5; 12 bases are shared with TRBD1. This CDR3 has 14 residues. V shed 6 bases, J shed 9 bases, and the junction held 6 bases outside the gene matches. Germline CDR1 MNHNS, CDR2 SASEGT. CDR3 protein: CASSGGDRGLPQHF. The CDR3 DNA follows: TGTGCCAGCAGCGGCGGGGACAGGGGGCTGCCCCAGCATTTT.

This clone was picked up a small number of times. The chain uses TRBV27 and TRBJ2-7; 8 bases line up with TRBD2. CDR1 MNHEY and CDR2 SMNVEV come from the germline V gene (reference sequence). V lost 8 bases, J lost 7 bases, and 10 bases stayed unmatched. The CDR3 has 13 amino acids. The CDR3 DNA reads as TGTGCCAGCTACACGGCACGGGAGGGGGAGCAGTACTTC. Protein: CASYTAREGEQYF.

This chain connects TRBV11-2 to TRBJ1-6; D gene unclear. CDR1 and CDR2 (germline): SGHAT, FQNNGV. Trimming pared 6 bases from V and 7 bases from J, leaving 10 bases between. The CDR3 length is 13 residues. The CDR3, as DNA: TGTGCCAGCAGTCGGGTACAGAATTCACCCCTCCACTTT. Its protein product is CASSRVQNSPLHF.

The chain recombines TRBV5-1 with TRBJ1-2; weak D call: TRBD1 (5 bases). CDR1 and CDR2 (germline): SGHRS, YFSETQ. CDR3 length equals 14 residues. V shed 4 bases and J shed 4 bases, with 14 bases lying between them. CDR3 protein: CASSADSVTYGYTF. The CDR3 DNA follows: TGCGCCAGCAGCGCAGACAGCGTAACCTATGGCTACACCTTC.

This clone was observed a handful of times. The chain joins TRBV28 to TRBJ2-7; the match to TRBD2 covers 8 bases. Unmatched junction bases numbered 7, after V lost 7 bases and J lost 5 bases. The CDR3 spans 13 residues. Per the germline V gene, CDR1 is MDHEN and CDR2 is SYDVKM. This CDR3 reads CASKAGGTDEQYF. The CDR3 DNA follows: TGTGCCAGCAAGGCGGGAGGTACCGACGAGCAGTACTTC. Variable domain in full (rest from reference TRBV28 and TRBJ2-7): DVKVTQSSRYLVKRTGEKVFLECVQDMDHENMFWYRQDPGLGLRLIYFSYDVKMKEKGDIPEGYSVSREKKERFSLILESASTNQTSMYLCASKAGGTDEQYFGPGTRLTVT.